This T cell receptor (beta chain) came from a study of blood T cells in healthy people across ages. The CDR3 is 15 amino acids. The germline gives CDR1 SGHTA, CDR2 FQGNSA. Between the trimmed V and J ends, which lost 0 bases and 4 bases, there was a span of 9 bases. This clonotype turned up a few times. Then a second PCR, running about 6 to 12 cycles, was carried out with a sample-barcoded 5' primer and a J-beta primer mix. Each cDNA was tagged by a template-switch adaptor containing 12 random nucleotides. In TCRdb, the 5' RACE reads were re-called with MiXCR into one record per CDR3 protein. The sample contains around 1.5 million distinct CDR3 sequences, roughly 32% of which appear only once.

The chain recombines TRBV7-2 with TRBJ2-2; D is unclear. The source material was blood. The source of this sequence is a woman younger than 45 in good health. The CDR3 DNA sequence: TGTGCCAGCAGCTTAGCACAGCGAAGCACCGGGGAGCTGTTTTTT. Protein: CASSLAQRSTGELFF.